This TCR beta chain was captured in a study of blood T cell repertoires in COVID-19. Turning to the study itself: Whether acute or convalescent, the COVID-19 samples came from the United States, Italy and Spain.

Trimming cost V 10 bases and J 2 bases, with 12 bases left between them. The CDR3 spans 13 residues. Germline CDR1 MNHEY, CDR2 SMNVEV (reference sequence). This clone showed up just once. As handled by the study authors: Researchers report that nucleated cell counts were estimated from reference gene primer amplification. Assay used: immunoSEQ multiplex PCR; TCRdb lists only in-frame clones, some missing. D and trimming were read from the DNA, whereas the V and J calls and clone size are those reported in that table. The data contain some 190,000 clones, approximately 85% of them singletons. The chain recombines TRBV27 with TRBJ2-1, with D possibly TRBD1 on 6 matching bases. The TCR was taken from a human donor with active or convalescent COVID-19. The donor label of this sample is uncertain. Source material: peripheral blood. The CDR3 DNA is TGTGCCACCAGGACAGCAACCTACAATGAGCAGTTCTTC. This translates into CATRTATYNEQFF.